Included here is one TCR beta chain sequence, with context. Sequenced by immunoSEQ multiplex PCR; TCRdb stores in-frame clones only, minus some. The table has tens of thousands of clones, 80% to 95% seen once; the top ten hold 2%. These data come from a study of T cell changes during pregnancy in multiple sclerosis. After removal of 0 bases from V and 6 bases from J, the junction contained 8 bases not matched to a gene. Germline CDR1 LGHNA, CDR2 YNFKEQ. The CDR3 loop spans 16 amino acids. The receptor comes from a female donor with multiple sclerosis, enrolled in a pregnancy study. Source: peripheral blood, taken in the second trimester of pregnancy. The chain couples TRBV4-2 to TRBJ2-3; TRBD2 matches at 8 bases. CDR3 amino acids: CASSQDPGGPWDTQYF. The CDR3 DNA reads TGTGCCAGCAGCCAAGATCCGGGAGGGCCATGGGATACGCAGTATTTT.